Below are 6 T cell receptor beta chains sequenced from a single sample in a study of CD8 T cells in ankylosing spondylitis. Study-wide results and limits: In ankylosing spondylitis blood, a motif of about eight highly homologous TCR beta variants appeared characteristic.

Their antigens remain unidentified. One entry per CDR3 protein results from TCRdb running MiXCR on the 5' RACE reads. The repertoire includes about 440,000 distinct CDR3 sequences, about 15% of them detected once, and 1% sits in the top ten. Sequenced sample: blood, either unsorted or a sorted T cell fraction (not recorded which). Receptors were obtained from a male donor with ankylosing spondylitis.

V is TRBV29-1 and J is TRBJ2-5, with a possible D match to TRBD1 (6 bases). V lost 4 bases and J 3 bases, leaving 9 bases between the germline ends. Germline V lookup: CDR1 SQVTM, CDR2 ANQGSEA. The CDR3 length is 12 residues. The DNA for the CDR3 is TGCAGCGTTGTTGCAGGGGAAGAGACCCAGTACTTC. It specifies CSVVAGEETQYF.

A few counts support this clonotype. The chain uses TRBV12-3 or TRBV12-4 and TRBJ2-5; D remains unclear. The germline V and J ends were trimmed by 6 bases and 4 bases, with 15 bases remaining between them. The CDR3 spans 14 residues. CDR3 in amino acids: CASRGSGGPETQYF. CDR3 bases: TGTGCCAGCAGGGGGTCGGGCGGCCCAGAGACCCAGTACTTC.

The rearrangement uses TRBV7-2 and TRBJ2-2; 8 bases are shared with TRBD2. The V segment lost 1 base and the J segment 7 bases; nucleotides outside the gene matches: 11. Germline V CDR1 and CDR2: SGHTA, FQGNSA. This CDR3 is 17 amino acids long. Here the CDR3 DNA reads TGTGCCAGCAGCTTAGGTCCCTTAAGCGGGAGTAGCGGGGAGCTGTTTTTT. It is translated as CASSLGPLSGSSGELFF.

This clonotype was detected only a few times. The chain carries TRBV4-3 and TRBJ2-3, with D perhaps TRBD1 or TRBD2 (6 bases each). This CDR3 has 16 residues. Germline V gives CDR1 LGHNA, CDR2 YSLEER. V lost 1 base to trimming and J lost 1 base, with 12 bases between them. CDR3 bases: TGCGCCAGCAGCCAAGGTTCGGGGGCCGGCACAGATACGCAGTATTTT. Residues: CASSQGSGAGTDTQYF.

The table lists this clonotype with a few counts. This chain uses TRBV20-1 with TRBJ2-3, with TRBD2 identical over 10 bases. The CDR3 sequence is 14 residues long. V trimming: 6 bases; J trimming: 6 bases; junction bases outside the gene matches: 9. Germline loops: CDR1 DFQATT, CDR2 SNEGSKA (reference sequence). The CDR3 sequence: CSAHIAGGGDTQYF. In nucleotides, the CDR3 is TGCAGTGCACATATAGCGGGAGGTGGTGATACGCAGTATTTT.

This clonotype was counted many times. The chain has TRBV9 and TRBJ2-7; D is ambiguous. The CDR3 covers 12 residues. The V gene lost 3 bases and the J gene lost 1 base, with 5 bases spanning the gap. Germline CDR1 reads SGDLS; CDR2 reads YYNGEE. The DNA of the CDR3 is TGTGCCAGCAGCGGCGATTCCTACGAGCAGTACTTC. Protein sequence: CASSGDSYEQYF.